The T cell receptor (beta chain) described here comes from a study of blood T cell repertoires in COVID-19. Study-level background: Sources were T cells, B-cell-depleted T cells, or PBMCs; the material itself was cDNA or gDNA.

Sequencing used immunoSEQ multiplex PCR; TCRdb keeps in-frame clones, though not all of them. This table holds around 170,000 clones, 89% found once. Trimming stripped 8 bases from V and 3 bases from J, with 19 bases between. The CDR3 contains 15 residues. CDR1 and CDR2 (germline): LNHDA, SQIVND (reference sequence). The chain uses TRBV19 and TRBJ1-2, with D maybe TRBD1 (6 bases). The sequenced material came from peripheral blood. The source of this sequence is a man aged 55 to 70 with acute or convalescent COVID-19. This chain's CDR3 is CASLGGGLGDYGYTF. The DNA of the CDR3 is TGTGCCAGTTTGGGTGGGGGCCTAGGAGACTATGGCTACACCTTC.